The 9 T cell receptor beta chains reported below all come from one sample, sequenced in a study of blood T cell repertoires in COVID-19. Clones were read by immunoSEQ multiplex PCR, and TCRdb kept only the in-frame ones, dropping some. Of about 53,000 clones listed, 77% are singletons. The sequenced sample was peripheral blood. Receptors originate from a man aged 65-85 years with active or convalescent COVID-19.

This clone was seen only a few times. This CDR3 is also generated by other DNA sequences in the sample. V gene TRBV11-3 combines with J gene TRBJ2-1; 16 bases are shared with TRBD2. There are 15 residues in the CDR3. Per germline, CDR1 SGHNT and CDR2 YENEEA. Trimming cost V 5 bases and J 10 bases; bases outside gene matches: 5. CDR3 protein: CASSQGLAGGNEQFF. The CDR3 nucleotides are TGTGCCAGCAGCCAGGGACTAGCGGGGGGGAACGAGCAGTTCTTC.

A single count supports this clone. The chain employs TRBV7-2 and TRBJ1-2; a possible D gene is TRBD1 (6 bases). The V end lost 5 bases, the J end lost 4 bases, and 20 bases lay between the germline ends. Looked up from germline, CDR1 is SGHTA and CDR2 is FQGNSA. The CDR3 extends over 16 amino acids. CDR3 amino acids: CASSPKGGPRSYGYTF. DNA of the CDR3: TGTGCCAGCAGCCCTAAGGGGGGGCCCCGGAGCTATGGCTACACCTTC.

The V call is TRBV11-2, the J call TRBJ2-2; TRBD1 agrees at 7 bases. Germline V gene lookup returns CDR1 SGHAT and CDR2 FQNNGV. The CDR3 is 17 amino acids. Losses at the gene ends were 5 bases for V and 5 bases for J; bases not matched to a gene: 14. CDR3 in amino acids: CASSLQTWTGGTGELFF. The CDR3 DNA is TGTGCCAGCAGCCTGCAGACGTGGACAGGCGGTACCGGGGAGCTGTTTTTT.

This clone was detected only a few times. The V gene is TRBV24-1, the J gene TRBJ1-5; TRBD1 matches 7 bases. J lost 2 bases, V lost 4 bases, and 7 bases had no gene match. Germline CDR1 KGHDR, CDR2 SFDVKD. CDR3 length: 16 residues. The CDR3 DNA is TGTGCCACCAGTGAGACCGACAGGGTTGGCAATCAGCCCCAGCATTTT. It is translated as CATSETDRVGNQPQHF.

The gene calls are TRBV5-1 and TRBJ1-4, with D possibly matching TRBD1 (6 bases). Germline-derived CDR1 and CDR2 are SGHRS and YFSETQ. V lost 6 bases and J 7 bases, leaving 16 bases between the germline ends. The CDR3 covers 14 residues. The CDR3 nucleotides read TGCGCCAGCACGCCTCAGGGGTTTGGTGAAAAACTGTTTTTT. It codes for CASTPQGFGEKLFF. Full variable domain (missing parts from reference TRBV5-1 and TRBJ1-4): KAGVTQTPRYLIKTRGQQVTLSCSPISGHRSVSWYQQTPGQGLQFLFEYFSETQRNKGNFPGRFSGRQFSNSRSEMNVSTLELGDSALYLCASTPQGFGEKLFFGSGTQLSVL.

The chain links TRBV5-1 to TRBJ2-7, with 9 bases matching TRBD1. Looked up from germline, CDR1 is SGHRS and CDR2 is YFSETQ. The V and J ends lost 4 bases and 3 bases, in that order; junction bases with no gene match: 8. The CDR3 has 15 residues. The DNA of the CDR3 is TGCGCCAGCAGCGTTGGGTCGACAGGGGGCTACGAGCAGTACTTC. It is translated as CASSVGSTGGYEQYF.

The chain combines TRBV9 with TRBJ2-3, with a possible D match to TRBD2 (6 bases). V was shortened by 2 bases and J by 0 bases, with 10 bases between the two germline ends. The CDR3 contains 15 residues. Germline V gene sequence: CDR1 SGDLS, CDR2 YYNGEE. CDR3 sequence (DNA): TGTGCCAGCAGCGTCTTAAGCGGGAGCACAGATACGCAGTATTTT. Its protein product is CASSVLSGSTDTQYF.

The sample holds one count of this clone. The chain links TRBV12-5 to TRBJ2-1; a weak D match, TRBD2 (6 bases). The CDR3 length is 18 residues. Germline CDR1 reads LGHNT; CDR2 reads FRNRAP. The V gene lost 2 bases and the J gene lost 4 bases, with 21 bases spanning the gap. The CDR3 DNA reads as TGTGCTAGTGGTTTGTATCCCTCTCGGGACTCGAAATACAATGAGCAGTTCTTC. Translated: CASGLYPSRDSKYNEQFF. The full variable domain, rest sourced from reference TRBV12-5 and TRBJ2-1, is DARVTQTPRHKVTEMGQEVTMRCQPILGHNTVFWYRQTMMQGLELLAYFRNRAPLDDSGMPKDRFSAEMPDATLATLKIQPSEPRDSAVYFCASGLYPSRDSKYNEQFFGPGTRLTVL.

The CDR3 sequence is CASRSDRSNYGYTF. For the CDR3, the DNA is TGTGCCAGCAGATCGGACAGAAGCAACTATGGCTACACCTTC. The chain recombines TRBV11-2 with TRBJ1-2; TRBD1 is a possible D gene (6 bases). In germline, CDR1 is SGHAT, CDR2 FQNNGV. Deletions cut 6 bases from V and 2 bases from J, with 13 bases between. This CDR3 is built from 14 residues.